This passage covers 11 T cell receptor beta chains from one sample sequenced in a study of blood T cell repertoires in COVID-19. TCRdb's copy holds only in-frame clones and misses some; the assay was immunoSEQ multiplex PCR. The sample carries roughly 48,000 clones, over 85% recorded once. Source material: peripheral blood. These receptors came from a man in his 60s with COVID-19, enrolled during active disease.

The chain uses TRBV6-5 and TRBJ1-2; D is uncertain. Germline assignment: CDR1 MNHEY and CDR2 SVGAGI. Deletions cut 6 bases from V and 4 bases from J, with 9 bases between. The CDR3 has 12 residues. This CDR3 reads CASRAYSYGYTF. CDR3 DNA: TGTGCCAGCAGAGCGTACTCCTATGGCTACACCTTC.

The V gene is TRBV2, the J gene TRBJ1-5; D may be TRBD1 (5 bases). This CDR3 is 18 amino acids long. CDR1 is SNHLY, CDR2 FYNNEI, per germline. V lost 8 bases, J lost 2 bases, and 25 bases lay in between. The CDR3 loop is CASPTPDIRAWGNQPQHF. CDR3 in DNA: TGTGCCAGCCCAACTCCGGACATCCGAGCCTGGGGCAATCAGCCCCAGCATTTT.

V gene TRBV24-1 combines with J gene TRBJ2-1, with a weak D call TRBD1 (5 bases). CDR1 KGHDR and CDR2 SFDVKD come from the germline V gene. The germline V and J ends were trimmed by 4 bases and 7 bases, with 16 bases remaining between them. This CDR3 comprises 15 residues. CDR3 in amino acids: CATSDRRAGKNEQFF. The CDR3 DNA is TGTGCCACCAGTGACCGAAGGGCAGGGAAGAATGAGCAGTTCTTC.

J is TRBJ1-2 and V is TRBV3-1 (or the pseudogene TRBV3-2); D not resolved. V gave up 0 bases and J gave up 0 bases, with 11 bases separating them. The length of the CDR3 is 16 residues. In germline, CDR1 is LGHDT, CDR2 YNNKEL (reference sequence). CDR3 loop: CASSQDRRGANYGYTF. CDR3 nucleotide sequence: TGTGCCAGCAGCCAAGATAGGCGGGGAGCTAACTATGGCTACACCTTC.

This chain connects TRBV30 to TRBJ2-2; 11 bases are a match to TRBD2. The CDR3 runs 16 residues. The J segment lost 1 base and the V segment lost 2 bases, leaving 3 bases of the junction unmatched. Germline assignment: CDR1 GTSNPN and CDR2 SVGIG (reference sequence). CDR3 loop: CAWSRLAGKNTGELFF. The CDR3 bases are TGTGCCTGGAGTCGACTAGCGGGGAAGAACACCGGGGAGCTGTTTTTT.

This chain joins TRBV3-1 (or the pseudogene TRBV3-2) and TRBJ1-2; 8 bases are shared with TRBD1. V lost 1 base, J lost 9 bases, and 7 bases stayed unmatched. CDR3 size: 14 residues. Per the germline V gene, CDR1 is LGHDT and CDR2 is YNNKEL (reference sequence). Here the CDR3 reads CASSQVAGQGSYTF. The CDR3 bases are TGTGCCAGCAGCCAAGTAGCCGGACAGGGTAGCTACACCTTC.

The CDR3, as DNA: TGTGCCAGCAGCTCCGTAGGGGGGGAACTCTCTGGAAACACCATATATTTT. It codes for CASSSVGGELSGNTIYF. V usage is TRBV7-6 and J usage is TRBJ1-3; D is possibly TRBD1 (6 bases). Germline V CDR1 and CDR2: SGHVS, FNYEAQ. The CDR3 extends over 17 amino acids. Trimming cost V 4 bases and J 0 bases, with 16 bases left between them.

This clone has a single count. The V call is TRBV5-1, the J call TRBJ2-7; D remains ambiguous. The CDR3 length is 16 residues. V lost 2 bases, J lost 0 bases, and 15 bases lay in between. Germline values: CDR1 SGHRS, CDR2 YFSETQ. The CDR3 here is CASSFDSRLSSYEQYF. For the CDR3, the DNA is TGCGCCAGCAGCTTCGACTCCCGCTTGAGCTCCTACGAGCAGTACTTC.

The V gene is TRBV5-1, the J gene TRBJ2-3; a weak D match, TRBD2 (6 bases). Germline V lookup: CDR1 SGHRS, CDR2 YFSETQ. V lost 5 bases and J 4 bases, leaving 17 bases between the germline ends. The CDR3 spans 15 residues. Here the CDR3 reads CASRPGTGFSDTQYF. The CDR3 nucleotides read TGCGCCAGCAGACCCGGGACTGGATTTTCAGATACGCAGTATTTT.

V gene TRBV3-1 (or the pseudogene TRBV3-2) combines with J gene TRBJ1-3; the D is unclear. Trimming pared 0 bases from V and 3 bases from J, leaving 15 bases between. The CDR3 totals 17 residues. Germline loops: CDR1 LGHDT, CDR2 YNNKEL (reference sequence). Here the CDR3 DNA reads TGTGCCAGCAGCCAAGATTTGGGAGGGAAGGTTGGAAACACCATATATTTT. Amino acid sequence: CASSQDLGGKVGNTIYF.

The chain is built from TRBV4-1 and TRBJ2-3; D unclear. Germline V gene sequence: CDR1 MGHRA, CDR2 YSYEKL. The V end lost 2 bases, the J end lost 2 bases, and 20 bases lay between the germline ends. The CDR3 consists of 18 residues. In nucleotides, the CDR3 is TGCGCCAGCAGCCAACTTACCCAAGCGCCATTCAACACAGATACGCAGTATTTT. Translation gives CASSQLTQAPFNTDTQYF.